The next 8 T cell receptor beta chains were all read from a single sample in a study of T cell responses to AZD1222 COVID-19 vaccine. Assay used: immunoSEQ multiplex PCR; TCRdb lists only in-frame clones, some missing. This table has some 47,000 clones, approximately 86% appearing once. Source: peripheral blood, taken on day 0 of AZD1222 vaccination. Receptor source: an adult in good health.

V usage is TRBV27 and J usage is TRBJ2-1; no clear D gene. Trimming took 0 bases from V and 6 from J, leaving 12 bases between them. Germline V lookup: CDR1 MNHEY, CDR2 SMNVEV (reference sequence). There are 15 residues in the CDR3. CDR3: CASSLSRRLGNEQFF. CDR3 bases: TGTGCCAGCAGTTTATCGCGACGTCTAGGCAATGAGCAGTTCTTC.

The V gene is TRBV5-1, the J gene TRBJ2-5; 7 positions agree with TRBD1. The CDR3 runs to 13 residues. V trimming: 7 bases; J trimming: 4 bases; junction bases outside the gene matches: 7. CDR1 and CDR2 (germline): SGHRS, YFSETQ. CDR3 amino acids: CASDRGQRETQYF. The CDR3 bases are TGCGCCAGCGACCGGGGACAGAGAGAGACCCAGTACTTC.

This sequence joins TRBV5-8 and TRBJ1-5; no reliable D call. The CDR3 contains 13 residues. The V gene's germline CDR1 is SGHTS and CDR2 YDEGEE. V was cut by 0 bases and J by 7 bases, with 8 bases left in between. The CDR3 region has the DNA TGTGCCAGCAGCTTGGTGGCGGGCCAGCCCCAGCATTTT. Translated: CASSLVAGQPQHF.

V gene TRBV5-8 combines with J gene TRBJ1-1; maybe TRBD1 (6 bases). The CDR3 runs to 12 residues. V was cut by 7 bases and J by 4 bases, with 11 bases left in between. Germline values: CDR1 SGHTS, CDR2 YDEGEE. CDR3 coding DNA: TGTGCCAGCTGGAGGGGGGGCACTGAAGCTTTCTTT. It yields the protein CASWRGGTEAFF.

V and J are TRBV20-1 and TRBJ1-5, with D uncertain. This CDR3 region has 13 residues. V was cut by 3 bases and J by 3 bases, with 9 bases left in between. In germline, CDR1 is DFQATT, CDR2 SNEGSKA (reference sequence). CDR3 sequence reads: CSASPRINQPQHF. In DNA form, the CDR3 reads TGCAGTGCTAGTCCCAGGATCAATCAGCCCCAGCATTTT.

This clone was picked up one time. The rearrangement joins TRBV7-8 to TRBJ2-1; 8 positions agree with TRBD2. The V gene's germline CDR1 is SGHVS and CDR2 FQNEAQ. Trimming cost V 1 base and J 6 bases; bases outside gene matches: 5. The CDR3 has 15 residues. CDR3 amino acids: CASSLVVAGSNEQFF. As DNA, the CDR3 is TGTGCCAGCAGCTTAGTTGTAGCGGGGAGCAATGAGCAGTTCTTC.

The chain combines TRBV9 with TRBJ2-2; maybe TRBD1 (6 bases). V was cut by 3 bases and J by 3 bases, with 12 bases left in between. The germline gives CDR1 SGDLS, CDR2 YYNGEE. This CDR3 comprises 15 residues. CDR3 loop: CASSAWGRDTGELFF. DNA of the CDR3: TGTGCCAGCAGCGCATGGGGGCGGGACACCGGGGAGCTGTTTTTT. Variable domain in full (rest from reference TRBV9 and TRBJ2-2): DSGVTQTPKHLITATGQRVTLRCSPRSGDLSVYWYQQSLDQGLQFLIQYYNGEERAKGNILERFSAQQFPDLHSELNLSSLELGDSALYFCASSAWGRDTGELFFGEGSRLTVL.

This clone has only one observation. J is TRBJ1-5 and V is TRBV28; D might be TRBD1 (6 bases). V lost 10 bases to trimming and J lost 1 base, with 11 bases between them. The CDR3 sequence is 13 residues long. From germline, CDR1 is MDHEN and CDR2 SYDVKM. As DNA, the CDR3 is TGTGCCACCCATGGACAGAGCAATCAGCCCCAGCATTTT. Its translation: CATHGQSNQPQHF.